The 16 T cell receptor beta chains below come from one sample, sequenced in a study of metastatic and nonmetastatic thyroid tumors. Each patient came to thyroid surgery without any prior treatment (of any kind). TCRdb reanalyzed the PCR reads with MiXCR. This repertoire shows some 86,000 clones, around 13% found once; its top ten account for about 10%. Sequencing was done on a sample of tumor tissue. All receptors come from a female donor with papillary thyroid cancer or a benign thyroid nodule (not recorded which). Some clones in this sample may be carry-over from other donors' samples.

This clone appeared many times. CDR3 DNA sequence: TGTGCCAGCGCCACTAGCGGGAGCATTGGCGAGCAGTACTTC. Residues: CASATSGSIGEQYF. The rearrangement joins TRBV7-3 to TRBJ2-7; 11 bases fit TRBD2. J lost 6 bases, V lost 8 bases, and 9 bases had no gene match. The V gene's germline CDR1 is SGHTA and CDR2 FQGTGA. This CDR3 has 14 amino acids. Looking up the rest from reference TRBV7-3 and TRBJ2-7 gives the full variable domain: GAGVSQTPSNKVTEKGKYVELRCDPISGHTALYWYRQSLGQGPEFLIYFQGTGAADDSGLPNDRFFAVRPEGSVSTLKIQRTERGDSAVYLCASATSGSIGEQYFGPGTRLTVT.

This clone appeared many times. The V gene is TRBV29-1, the J gene TRBJ2-1, with 9 bases identical to TRBD2. V lost 3 bases, J lost 8 bases, and 5 bases stayed unmatched. The CDR3 has 13 amino acids. Germline CDR1 SQVTM, CDR2 ANQGSEA. The CDR3 DNA reads TGCAGCGTTGAGGGCGGGAGGGGCTATGAGCAGTTCTTC. It is translated as CSVEGGRGYEQFF.

This clone was counted at least ten times. V and J are TRBV12-3 or TRBV12-4 and TRBJ2-3, with TRBD2 identical over 7 bases. This CDR3 region has 15 residues. Trimming cost V 8 bases and J 5 bases; bases outside gene matches: 13. DNA of the CDR3: TGTGCCAGCGGGAGGGGAATAGGCAATCAAGATACGCAGTATTTT. This gives the protein CASGRGIGNQDTQYF.

This clone was observed at least ten times. The chain recombines TRBV6-5 with TRBJ2-7, with 7 bases matching TRBD2. Germline V CDR1 and CDR2: MNHEY, SVGAGI. V gave up 2 bases and J gave up 3 bases; unmatched junction bases: 7. The CDR3 has 15 residues. CDR3 sequence: CASSYGLGAVYEQYF. In DNA form, the CDR3 reads TGTGCCAGCAGTTACGGACTAGGGGCTGTCTACGAGCAGTACTTC.

This clone was counted at least ten times. This could be a read error, since a much larger clone is one nucleotide away. The chain combines TRBV12-3 or TRBV12-4 with TRBJ2-7; possibly TRBD1 or TRBD2 for D (7 bases each). CDR3 length: 14 amino acids. The CDR3 spells CVSARGGQYYEQYF. The CDR3 region has the DNA TGTGTCAGCGCGAGGGGGGGACAGTACTACGAGCAGTACTTC.

This clone was seen repeatedly, ten times or more. V gene TRBV11-2 combines with J gene TRBJ1-5; D is unresolved. Germline CDR1 reads SGHAT; CDR2 reads FQNNGV. Deletions cut 5 bases from V and 3 bases from J, with 8 bases between. CDR3 size: 13 residues. CDR3 in amino acids: CASSALINQPQHF. The CDR3 DNA follows: TGTGCCAGCAGCGCCCTCATCAATCAGCCCCAGCATTTT.

This clone has at least ten counts. This CDR3 is also generated by other DNA sequences in the sample. V and J are TRBV6-1 and TRBJ2-7; 7 nucleotides align to TRBD1. J lost 5 bases, V lost 3 bases, and 10 bases had no gene match. Per the germline V gene, CDR1 is MNHNS and CDR2 is SASEGT. The CDR3 runs 15 residues. CDR3 sequence (DNA): TGTGCCAGCAGTGAGATGGTAGGGGGCGGGCACGAGCAGTACTTC. Protein: CASSEMVGGGHEQYF.

This clone was seen at least ten times. The V gene is TRBV5-1, the J gene TRBJ2-1, with a possible D match to TRBD2 (5 bases). Per the germline V gene, CDR1 is SGHRS and CDR2 is YFSETQ. Trimming pared 1 base from V and 0 bases from J, leaving 11 bases between. The CDR3 length is 16 residues. CDR3 coding DNA: TGCGCCAGCAGCTTGAATGCGGGCCCCTCCTACAATGAGCAGTTCTTC. It codes for CASSLNAGPSYNEQFF.

With respect to this clone: A read error is possible here, since a much larger clone lies one base away. Other DNA sequences from this sample encode an identical CDR3 as well. This sequence joins TRBV20-1 and TRBJ2-1; D gene ambiguous. Per the germline V gene, CDR1 is DFQATT and CDR2 is SNEGSKA (reference sequence). This CDR3 spans 10 amino acids. V was trimmed by 6 bases and J by 12 bases, leaving 12 bases between them. The CDR3 loop reads CSAPGGMQFF. The CDR3 region has the DNA TGCAGTGCCCCGGGTGGGATGCAGTTCTTC.

This clone was recorded many times. V usage is TRBV7-6 and J usage is TRBJ2-1; 9 bases match TRBD2. The CDR3 totals 18 residues. V was clipped by 1 base and J by 9 bases; unmatched bases: 16. CDR1 and CDR2 from the germline V gene are SGHVS and FNYEAQ. CDR3 in DNA: TGTGCCAGCAGCTTAGGGAATCTAGCGGGGACCCGCCGCAGTGAGCAGTTCTTC. Its translation is CASSLGNLAGTRRSEQFF.

The chain employs TRBV18 and TRBJ1-4; the match to TRBD1 covers 8 bases. This CDR3 comprises 16 residues. The germline gives CDR1 KGHSH, CDR2 LQKENI. J lost 4 bases, V lost 4 bases, and 8 bases had no gene match. CDR3 sequence reads: CASSRQGMRYNEKLFF. The CDR3 DNA sequence: TGTGCCAGCTCACGACAGGGGATGCGGTATAATGAAAAACTGTTTTTT.

A remark on this clone: Being one base from a much bigger clone, this may be a read error. The CDR3 DNA reads as TGTGCCAGCAGCTCGGGGACTAGCGGGATCCTGTCCTACGAGCAGTACTTC. This sequence encodes CASSSGTSGILSYEQYF. V gene TRBV5-4 combines with J gene TRBJ2-7; TRBD2 aligns across 13 bases. From germline, CDR1 is SGHNT and CDR2 YYREEE (reference sequence). CDR3 length: 17 residues. V gave up 3 bases and J gave up 1 base; unmatched junction bases: 7.

The sample holds a few counts of this clone. This may come from a read error, since a much larger clone is one base off. The same CDR3 also results from other DNA sequences found in this sample. The chain uses TRBV2 and TRBJ2-6; D is perhaps TRBD1 or TRBD2 (5 bases each). The germline V gene has CDR1 SNHLY and CDR2 FYNNEI. Trimming pared 6 bases from V and 0 bases from J, leaving 15 bases between. The CDR3 loop spans 17 amino acids. The CDR3 sequence: CASRFSGTPSGANVLTF. The CDR3 DNA follows: TGTGCCAGCAGGTTTTCAGGGACCCCCTCTGGGGCCAACGTCCTGACTTTC. The whole variable domain, filled in from reference TRBV2 and TRBJ2-6, reads EPEVTQTPSHQVTQMGQEVILRCVPISNHLYFYWYRQILGQKVEFLVSFYNNEISEKSEIFDDQFSVERPDGSNFTLKIRSTKLEDSAMYFCASRFSGTPSGANVLTFGAGSRLTVL.

This clone has only a few counts. A clone one base away is much larger, so this may be a read error. The chain joins TRBV15 to TRBJ1-2, with 7 bases matching TRBD1. This CDR3 region has 16 residues. CDR1 LNHNV and CDR2 YYDKDF come from the germline V gene (reference sequence). The CDR3 DNA reads as TGTCCCACCAGCAGGGGGGTGACGGACGCAACTTATGGCTACACCTTC. This translates into CPTSRGVTDATYGYTF.

There are many counts of this clone. The chain carries TRBV5-1 and TRBJ2-3; D is unclear. V gave up 0 bases and J gave up 2 bases, with 7 bases separating them. The CDR3 is made up of 14 amino acids. Germline loops: CDR1 SGHRS, CDR2 YFSETQ. The CDR3 bases are TGCGCCAGCAGCTTGGGTCAGATCACAGATACGCAGTATTTT. Translation gives CASSLGQITDTQYF.

This clone showed up many times. This rearrangement joins TRBV5-5 to TRBJ1-3; tentatively, D is TRBD1 (6 bases). The CDR3 has 15 residues. CDR1 is SGHKS, CDR2 YYEKEE, per germline (reference sequence). V lost 5 bases and J lost 9, with 21 bases in between. As DNA, the CDR3 is TGTGCCAGCAGACCTGACAGGATTGGTAAAAGCACCATATATTTT. Protein: CASRPDRIGKSTIYF.